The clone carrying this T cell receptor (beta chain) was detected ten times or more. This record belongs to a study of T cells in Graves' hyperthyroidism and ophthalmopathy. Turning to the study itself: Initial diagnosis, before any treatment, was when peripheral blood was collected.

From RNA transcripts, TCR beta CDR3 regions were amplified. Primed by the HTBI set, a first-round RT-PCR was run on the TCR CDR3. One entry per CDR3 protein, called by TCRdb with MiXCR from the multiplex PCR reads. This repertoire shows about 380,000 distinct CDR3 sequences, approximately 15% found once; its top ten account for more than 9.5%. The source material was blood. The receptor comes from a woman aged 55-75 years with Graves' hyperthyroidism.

The CDR3 loop is CASRGTNEAFF. CDR3 coding DNA: TGTGCCAGCAGGGGGACAAATGAAGCTTTCTTT. The chain links TRBV2 to TRBJ1-1, with a weak D call TRBD1 (6 bases). This CDR3 region has 11 residues. Germline CDR1 SNHLY, CDR2 FYNNEI. V was cut by 6 bases and J by 7 bases, with 9 bases left in between. Looking up the rest from reference TRBV2 and TRBJ1-1 gives the full variable domain: EPEVTQTPSHQVTQMGQEVILRCVPISNHLYFYWYRQILGQKVEFLVSFYNNEISEKSEIFDDQFSVERPDGSNFTLKIRSTKLEDSAMYFCASRGTNEAFFGQGTRLTVV.